The source of this TCR beta chain is a study of OX40 agonist ivuxolimab in advanced cancers. Regarding the study in general: Ivuxolimab, which targeted the costimulatory receptor OX40 (CD134), was an agonistic, fully human IgG2 monoclonal antibody. Intravenous ivuxolimab was administered to patients every 2 weeks at six dose levels: 0.01, 0.1, 0.3, 1.5, 3 and 10 mg/kg. Among the roughly 50 dose-escalation patients, around 20 had hepatocellular carcinoma, 15 or so melanoma, 9 renal cell carcinoma and 9 head and neck cancer. In the dose-escalation cohort, approximately 82% of patients were male, and the mean age was 60 years with a range of roughly 23 to 79. Prior anti-PD-1, anti-PD-L1 or anti-CTLA-4 therapy was permitted, and 40% to 50% of dose-escalation patients had received checkpoint inhibitors. Partial responses occurred in three dose-escalation patients: two with cutaneous melanoma and one with hepatocellular carcinoma. Peripheral TCRbeta sequencing aimed to test whether ivuxolimab altered TCR sequence diversity and caused clonal T-cell expansion. The paper covers the monotherapy dose-escalation part of the phase I ivuxolimab trial, which included N ≈ 57 patients. On the study overall, not on this receptor specifically: Which antigens the clonally expanded peripheral T cells were specific for was not determined. After ivuxolimab, CD8+ T cells had more expanded clones than CD4+ T cells on average. Low levels of normalized T-cell clonal expansion were also shown by some nonresponding patients. In partial responders in the 0.1-3.0 mg/kg groups, normalized peripheral clonal expansion was found to be among the lowest, especially among CD8+ T cells. Clonal expansion of both CD4+ and CD8+ blood T cells was observed from baseline to week 6 at doses 0.1 to 3.0 mg/kg.

Genomic DNA was extracted from sorted cells for sequencing of the TCRbeta CDR3 region. The immunoSEQ Assay was used for sequencing of TCRbeta CDR3 regions. Entries here come from immuneACCESS through TCRdb and include only in-frame sequences with V and J called. Some clones fail to appear in such tables; in the studies checked, an unresolved V gene covers under half of the shortfall, and the cause of the remainder is unknown. The table for this sample lists 45,000 to 55,000 clones; 81% of them were counted only once. The top ten clones comprise almost 6.5% of the sample. This clone was counted a single time. Its antigen specificity is not known. One base away there is no much larger clone; base qualities are not given. The CDR3 spans 15 residues, from the cysteine through the phenylalanine. This entry keeps only the CDR3 DNA: 45 bases, framed from base 1. From the germline V gene, CDR1 is MDHEN and CDR2 is SYDVKM. Cut back by 7 bases and 0 bases, the V and J ends lie 10 bases apart.

The trial excluded patients who had a history of autoimmune disease or were on systemic immunosuppression. Peripheral blood for TCR sequencing was collected from all dose cohorts at baseline, on cycle 4 day 1, and on cycle 7 day 1. Samples came from an open-label, multicenter, first-in-human phase I dose-escalation trial of ivuxolimab. Adults with locally advanced or metastatic melanoma, renal cell carcinoma, hepatocellular carcinoma or head and neck squamous cell carcinoma were enrolled in the trial. CD4+ and CD8+ T cells were sorted separately from peripheral blood before TCR sequencing. The material sequenced was CD4+ or CD8+ T cells sorted from blood, taken in a trial of the OX40 agonist ivuxolimab. This TCR was recovered from an adult with an advanced solid tumor such as melanoma, head and neck, liver or kidney cancer. Rearrangement joined TRBV28 to TRBJ1-6; the D gene remains uncertain. The CDR3 has the sequence CASTPPSSYNSPLHF. The sequence in DNA is TGTGCCAGCACTCCGCCTAGCTCCTATAATTCACCCCTCCACTTT. The CDR3, completed at both ends by the reference TRBV28 and TRBJ1-6 genes, gives the full variable domain DVKVTQSSRYLVKRTGEKVFLECVQDMDHENMFWYRQDPGLGLRLIYFSYDVKMKEKGDIPEGYSVSREKKERFSLILESASTNQTSMYLCASTPPSSYNSPLHFGNGTRLTVT.